One sample yielded the 5 T cell receptor beta chains listed below, sequenced in a study of Ad26.COV2.S vaccination and SARS-CoV-2 variants. Measured with immunoSEQ multiplex PCR; TCRdb has only the in-frame clones, and not every one. The sample comprises some 340,000 clones, roughly 86% of which are singletons, and less than 2% rests with the top ten. Treatment given: some 20 received Ad26.COV2.S at low or high dose, single or two shots; about 5 received placebo; per-sample allocation not given. Specimen acquisition occurred on day 63 following the initial vaccine or placebo injection. The sample was peripheral blood, taken in a trial of Ad26.COV2.S vaccine versus placebo. The receptors shown here come from a person aged 18-60 years who received the Ad26.COV2.S COVID-19 vaccine or a placebo.

V usage is TRBV6-5 and J usage is TRBJ2-7; 9 bases line up with TRBD1. Germline CDR1 MNHEY, CDR2 SVGAGI. This CDR3 contains 14 residues. J gave up 2 bases and V 7 bases, and 6 bases lay outside the gene matches. The CDR3 bases are TGTGCCAGCAATCCGGGACAGGGCACCTACGAGCAGTACTTC. Translating gives CASNPGQGTYEQYF.

Here the CDR3 DNA reads TGTGCCAGCAGTCTTCGGACGGGAGCTTTCTTT. It is translated as CASSLRTGAFF. This chain uses TRBV12-3 or TRBV12-4 with TRBJ1-1, with D unresolved. The CDR3 covers 11 residues. Trimming stripped 5 bases from V and 10 bases from J, with 11 bases between.

This sequence joins TRBV6-5 and TRBJ2-7; the match to TRBD1 covers 10 bases. The CDR3 is 15 residues long. CDR1 is MNHEY, CDR2 SVGAGI, per germline. V lost 6 bases and J lost 2; bases outside the gene matches: 7. The CDR3 loop is CASSSGTGATYEQYF. DNA of the CDR3: TGTGCCAGCAGCTCCGGGACAGGGGCCACCTACGAGCAGTACTTC.

The genes are TRBV14 and TRBJ2-1; D not certain. This CDR3 is built from 13 residues. V was shortened by 2 bases and J by 7 bases, with 9 bases between the two germline ends. Germline V gene data show CDR1 as SGHDN and CDR2 as FVKESK. The CDR3: CASSQTDLNEQFF. In nucleotides, the CDR3 is TGTGCCAGCAGCCAAACCGACTTGAATGAGCAGTTCTTC.

The sample holds a few counts of this clone. The genes are TRBV2 and TRBJ1-1; D is perhaps TRBD1 (5 bases). This CDR3 has 13 amino acids. V was trimmed by 2 bases and J by 7 bases, leaving 11 bases between them. Germline V gene sequence: CDR1 SNHLY, CDR2 FYNNEI. The CDR3: CASSESGTSEAFF. The CDR3 DNA follows: TGTGCCAGCAGTGAATCTGGGACCAGTGAAGCTTTCTTT.